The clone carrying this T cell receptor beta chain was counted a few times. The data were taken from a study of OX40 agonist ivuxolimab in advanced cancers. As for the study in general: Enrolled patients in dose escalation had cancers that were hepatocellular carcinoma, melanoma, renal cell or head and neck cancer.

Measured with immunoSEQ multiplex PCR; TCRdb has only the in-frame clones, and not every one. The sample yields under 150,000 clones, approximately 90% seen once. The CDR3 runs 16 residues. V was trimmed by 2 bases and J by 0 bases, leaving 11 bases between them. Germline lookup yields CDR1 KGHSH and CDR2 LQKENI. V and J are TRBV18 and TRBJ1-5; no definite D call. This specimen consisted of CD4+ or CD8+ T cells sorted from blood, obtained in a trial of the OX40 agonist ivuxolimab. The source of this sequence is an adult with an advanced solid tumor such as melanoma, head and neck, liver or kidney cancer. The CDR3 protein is CASSPGDSTSNQPQHF. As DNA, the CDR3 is TGTGCCAGCTCACCAGGAGACTCAACTAGCAATCAGCCCCAGCATTTT.